The T cell receptor (beta chain) described here comes from a study of early T cells in non-severe SARS-CoV-2 infection. This clonotype was counted a few times. TCRdb independently ran MiXCR on the 5' RACE reads; one entry per CDR3 protein. The sample holds over 85,000 distinct CDR3 sequences, around 14% seen once. CDR3 length: 15 residues. Germline lookup yields CDR1 SGHDN and CDR2 FVKESK. V gave up 0 bases and J gave up 5 bases; unmatched junction bases: 6. The sequencing sample was made of whole blood. The chain joins TRBV14 to TRBJ2-5; TRBD1 matches at 7 bases. This sequence was found in an adult who was a healthcare worker with PCR-confirmed SARS-CoV-2 infection or an uninfected control (not recorded which). The CDR3 nucleotides are TGTGCCAGCAGCCAAGAAGGACAGGCTGGGGAGACCCAGTACTTC. Its translation: CASSQEGQAGETQYF.